The 18 T cell receptor beta chains given below trace back to one sample, sequenced in a study of control samples from healthy donors and cancer patients. Assay: immunoSEQ multiplex PCR; the TCRdb copy retains only in-frame clones and omits some. The sample holds 50,000 to 55,000 clones, around 90% seen once. The sequencing input was PBMCs. The receptors come from a middle-aged man with colorectal cancer.

The chain joins TRBV9 to TRBJ2-5; 8 bases are shared with TRBD1. The CDR3 totals 16 residues. The trim removed 0 bases at V and 6 bases at J, leaving 10 bases unmatched. The V gene's germline CDR1 is SGDLS and CDR2 YYNGEE. The CDR3 is CASSVESGGSGQTQYF. The CDR3 nucleotides are TGTGCCAGCAGCGTAGAATCAGGGGGCAGCGGACAGACCCAGTACTTC.

V and J are TRBV30 and TRBJ1-2, with D perhaps matching TRBD1 (6 bases). The CDR3 is made up of 14 amino acids. Trimming stripped 0 bases from V and 4 bases from J, with 12 bases between. CDR1 is GTSNPN, CDR2 SVGIG, per germline (reference sequence). In nucleotides, the CDR3 is TGTGCCTGGAGTGTGGCAGGGGATCCCTATGGCTACACCTTC. Translation: CAWSVAGDPYGYTF.

This chain uses TRBV5-1 with TRBJ2-1; 7 positions match TRBD2. The CDR3 spans 14 residues. V dropped 1 base and J dropped 8; count of bases not matched to a gene: 6. Germline V gives CDR1 SGHRS, CDR2 YFSETQ. The CDR3 protein is CASSLLRRGDEQFF. The DNA for the CDR3 is TGCGCCAGCAGCTTGTTGAGACGGGGGGATGAGCAGTTCTTC. Together with reference TRBV5-1 and TRBJ2-1, the CDR3 gives the full variable domain: KAGVTQTPRYLIKTRGQQVTLSCSPISGHRSVSWYQQTPGQGLQFLFEYFSETQRNKGNFPGRFSGRQFSNSRSEMNVSTLELGDSALYLCASSLLRRGDEQFFGPGTRLTVL.

This clone has just one count. The chain uses TRBV4-1 and TRBJ1-2; D may be TRBD1 (6 bases). The V gene's germline CDR1 is MGHRA and CDR2 YSYEKL. This CDR3 has 15 residues. The V end lost 2 bases, the J end lost 1 base, and 11 bases lay between the germline ends. The CDR3 DNA reads as TGCGCCAGCAGCCAACCGACAGGTCGTAACTATGGCTACACCTTC. Translation gives CASSQPTGRNYGYTF.

The chain has TRBV11-2 and TRBJ2-7, with D possibly TRBD1 on 6 matching bases. V gave up 4 bases and J gave up 2 bases, with 18 bases separating them. From germline, CDR1 is SGHAT and CDR2 FQNNGV. This CDR3 has 16 residues. Here the CDR3 DNA reads TGTGCCAGCAGCTCATTCAGCGCCCAGGGGACCTACGAGCAGTACTTC. This codes for CASSSFSAQGTYEQYF. The full variable domain, in which reference TRBV11-2 and TRBJ2-7 provide the parts outside the CDR3, is EAGVAQSPRYKIIEKRQSVAFWCNPISGHATLYWYQQILGQGPKLLIQFQNNGVVDDSQLPKDRFSAERLKGVDSTLKIQPAKLEDSAVYLCASSSFSAQGTYEQYFGPGTRLTVT.

This clone was seen only once. In nucleotides, the CDR3 is TGTGCCAGCAGTGTTACACAGGGGGCTAAGGGCTACACCTTC. Translated, it gives CASSVTQGAKGYTF. J is TRBJ1-2 and V is TRBV2; 9 nucleotides align to TRBD1. J lost 8 bases, V lost 4 bases, and 8 bases had no gene match. Looked up from germline, CDR1 is SNHLY and CDR2 is FYNNEI. The CDR3 length is 14 residues.

This chain joins TRBV10-3 and TRBJ2-1; D is tentatively TRBD1 or TRBD2 (5 bases each). This CDR3 comprises 16 residues. Trimming stripped 2 bases from V and 6 bases from J, with 17 bases between. Germline CDR1 and CDR2: ENHRY and SYGVKD. CDR3 coding DNA: TGTGCCATCAGTGAGCCAGACGAGGGGCAGGGCAATGAGCAGTTCTTC. Protein sequence: CAISEPDEGQGNEQFF.

The table lists this clone with a few counts. The chain combines TRBV6-1 with TRBJ1-6; D not certain. This CDR3 contains 14 residues. CDR1 and CDR2 (germline): MNHNS, SASEGT. The ends were cut back, 1 base at V and 7 bases at J, with 8 bases in the middle. As DNA, the CDR3 is TGTGCCAGCAGTGAAGGCCCAGAAAATTCACCCCTCCACTTT. Translation gives CASSEGPENSPLHF.

The chain couples TRBV11-2 to TRBJ2-7, with 15 bases that match TRBD2. This CDR3 spans 19 amino acids. After removal of 1 base from V and 7 bases from J, the junction contained 14 bases not matched to a gene. The germline V gene has CDR1 SGHAT and CDR2 FQNNGV. CDR3 coding DNA: TGTGCCAGCAGCTTAGGGACTCCGGGACTAGCGGGAGGCCCCTGTGAGCAGTACTTC. Its protein product is CASSLGTPGLAGGPCEQYF.

This chain connects TRBV7-9 to TRBJ2-7; possible D gene TRBD1, 6 bases. The CDR3 is made up of 14 amino acids. Trimming cost V 5 bases and J 4 bases, with 15 bases left between them. The germline V gene has CDR1 SEHNR and CDR2 FQNEAQ (reference sequence). This chain's CDR3 is CASSHGQRPYEQYF. In nucleotides, the CDR3 is TGTGCCAGCAGCCACGGACAGAGACCGTACGAGCAGTACTTC.

The chain recombines TRBV6-5 with TRBJ2-7; D may correspond to TRBD1 or TRBD2 (7 bases each). Germline CDR1 is MNHEY and CDR2 is SVGAGI. V was pared by 0 bases and J by 4 bases, with 13 bases between. This CDR3 contains 15 residues. CDR3 DNA: TGTGCCAGCAGTTACTCGGGCCAGGGGGGGTACGAGCAGTACTTC. It encodes CASSYSGQGGYEQYF.

This rearrangement joins TRBV6-6 to TRBJ2-3; TRBD1 matches 9 bases. The CDR3 spans 15 residues. Looked up from germline, CDR1 is MNHNY and CDR2 is SVGAGI (reference sequence). Trimming removed 6 bases from V and 6 bases from J; junction bases left unmatched: 10. The CDR3 DNA is TGTGCCAGCAGATTATCGGGACAGGGTAGCGATACGCAGTATTTT. It codes for CASRLSGQGSDTQYF.

The rearrangement uses TRBV9 and TRBJ2-1; tentative D call: TRBD2 (5 bases). Trimming cost V 4 bases and J 3 bases, with 8 bases left between them. The CDR3 consists of 13 residues. Germline V CDR1 and CDR2: SGDLS, YYNGEE. CDR3 residues: CASSFRDYNEQFF. As DNA, the CDR3 is TGTGCCAGCAGCTTTCGGGACTACAATGAGCAGTTCTTC.

The chain joins TRBV5-1 to TRBJ2-2, with D perhaps TRBD2 (6 bases). Germline assignment: CDR1 SGHRS and CDR2 YFSETQ. This CDR3 spans 16 amino acids. V was cut by 0 bases and J by 4 bases, with 13 bases left in between. The DNA of the CDR3 is TGCGCCAGCAGCTTGGTCTGGTCGGGGGTCACCGGGGAGCTGTTTTTT. This gives the protein CASSLVWSGVTGELFF.

This clone occurred once. J is TRBJ2-2 and V is TRBV9, with 9 bases matching TRBD2. Germline CDR1 reads SGDLS; CDR2 reads YYNGEE. Trimming cost V 0 bases and J 6 bases; bases outside gene matches: 3. This CDR3 has 15 amino acids. CDR3 nucleotide sequence: TGTGCCAGCAGCGTAGCAGCGGGAGGCGCCGGGGAGCTGTTTTTT. Protein: CASSVAAGGAGELFF. Full variable domain (missing parts from reference TRBV9 and TRBJ2-2): DSGVTQTPKHLITATGQRVTLRCSPRSGDLSVYWYQQSLDQGLQFLIQYYNGEERAKGNILERFSAQQFPDLHSELNLSSLELGDSALYFCASSVAAGGAGELFFGEGSRLTVL.

The rearrangement joins TRBV7-2 to TRBJ2-3; D remains unclear. This CDR3 comprises 14 residues. With 5 bases removed from V and 2 bases from J, the gap between germline ends came to 11 bases. In germline, CDR1 is SGHTA, CDR2 FQGNSA. CDR3 sequence: CASSPEGYTDTQYF. In DNA, the CDR3 is TGTGCCAGCAGCCCAGAAGGGTACACAGATACGCAGTATTTT.

The chain joins TRBV4-1 to TRBJ2-7; D remains unclear. This CDR3 comprises 11 residues. V shed 0 bases and J shed 5 bases, with 2 bases lying between them. Germline CDR1 reads MGHRA; CDR2 reads YSYEKL. DNA for the CDR3: TGCGCCAGCAGCCAAGATAACGAGCAGTACTTC. The encoded protein is CASSQDNEQYF.

V is TRBV10-3 and J is TRBJ2-1, with D possibly TRBD2 on 6 matching bases. Deletions cut 0 bases from V and 3 bases from J, with 12 bases between. Per the germline V gene, CDR1 is ENHRY and CDR2 is SYGVKD. The CDR3 is 16 residues long. The CDR3 nucleotides are TGTGCCATCAGTGAGTCGGGGTCTAGCGTCTACAATGAGCAGTTCTTC. It encodes CAISESGSSVYNEQFF.